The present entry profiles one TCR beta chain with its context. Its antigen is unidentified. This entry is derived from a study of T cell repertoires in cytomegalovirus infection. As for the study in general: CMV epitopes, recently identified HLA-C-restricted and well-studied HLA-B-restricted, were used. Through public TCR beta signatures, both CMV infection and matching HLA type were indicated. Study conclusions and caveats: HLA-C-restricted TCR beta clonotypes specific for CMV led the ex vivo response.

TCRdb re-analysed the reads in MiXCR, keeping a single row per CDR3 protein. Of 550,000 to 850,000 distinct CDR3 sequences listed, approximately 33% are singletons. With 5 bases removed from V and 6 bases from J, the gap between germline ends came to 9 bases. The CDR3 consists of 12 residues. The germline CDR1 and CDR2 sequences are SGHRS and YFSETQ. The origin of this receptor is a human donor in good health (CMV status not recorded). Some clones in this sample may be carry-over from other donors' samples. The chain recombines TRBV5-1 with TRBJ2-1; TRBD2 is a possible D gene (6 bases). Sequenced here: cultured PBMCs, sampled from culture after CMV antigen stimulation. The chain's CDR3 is CASRWDFNEQFF. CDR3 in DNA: TGCGCCAGCAGATGGGACTTCAATGAGCAGTTCTTC.